Sequencing of this T cell receptor (beta chain) was carried out in a study of CD8+CD57+ T cells in acquired aplastic anemia. Genomic DNA, the template, was used for profiling of the TCR beta VDJ and CDR3. One entry per CDR3 protein, called by TCRdb with MiXCR from the reads. The sample consists of roughly 150,000 distinct CDR3 sequences, around 45% of them appearing once. J gave up 10 bases and V 4 bases, and 11 bases lay outside the gene matches. The CDR3 length is 15 residues. Germline-derived CDR1 and CDR2 are SNHLY and FYNNEI. The V and J genes are TRBV2 and TRBJ1-4; 8 bases align to TRBD1. The sample taken for sequencing was sorted CD4+, CD8+, or CD8+CD57+ T cells (not recorded which) from PBMCs. This TCR derives from a human donor in good health. This CDR3 reads CASSASTGVAVKLFF. The DNA of the CDR3 is TGTGCCAGCAGTGCCTCGACAGGGGTAGCGGTAAAACTGTTTTTT.